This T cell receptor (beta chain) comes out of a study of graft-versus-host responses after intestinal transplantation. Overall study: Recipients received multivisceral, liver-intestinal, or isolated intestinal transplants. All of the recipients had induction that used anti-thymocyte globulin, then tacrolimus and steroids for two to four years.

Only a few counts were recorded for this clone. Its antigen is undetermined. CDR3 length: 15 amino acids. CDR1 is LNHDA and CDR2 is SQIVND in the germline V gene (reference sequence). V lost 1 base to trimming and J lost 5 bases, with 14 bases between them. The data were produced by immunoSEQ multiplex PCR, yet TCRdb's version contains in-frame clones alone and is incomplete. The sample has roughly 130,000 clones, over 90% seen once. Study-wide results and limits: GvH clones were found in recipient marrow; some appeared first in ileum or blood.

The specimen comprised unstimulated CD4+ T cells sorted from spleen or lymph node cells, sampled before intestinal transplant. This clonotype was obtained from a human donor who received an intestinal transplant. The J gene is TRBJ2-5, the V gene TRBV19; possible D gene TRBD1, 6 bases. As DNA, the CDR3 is TGTGCCAGTAGTATAGGGGTAGGTGACAGGGAGACCCAGTACTTC. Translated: CASSIGVGDRETQYF.